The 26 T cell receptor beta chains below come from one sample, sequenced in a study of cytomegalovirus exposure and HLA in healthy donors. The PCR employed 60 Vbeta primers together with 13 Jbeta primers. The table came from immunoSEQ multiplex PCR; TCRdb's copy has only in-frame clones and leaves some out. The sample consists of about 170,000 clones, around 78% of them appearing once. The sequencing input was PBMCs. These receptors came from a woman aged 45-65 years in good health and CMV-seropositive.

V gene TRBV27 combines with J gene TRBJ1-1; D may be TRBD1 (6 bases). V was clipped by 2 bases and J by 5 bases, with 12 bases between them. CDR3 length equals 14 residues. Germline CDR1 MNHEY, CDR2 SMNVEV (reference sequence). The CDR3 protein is CASSLTSGVTEAFF. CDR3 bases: TGTGCCAGCAGTTTAACCTCAGGGGTTACTGAAGCTTTCTTT.

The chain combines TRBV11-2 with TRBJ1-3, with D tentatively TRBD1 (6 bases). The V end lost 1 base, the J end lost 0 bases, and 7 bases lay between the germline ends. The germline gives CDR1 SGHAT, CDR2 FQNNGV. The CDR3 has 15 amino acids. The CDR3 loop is CASSLGTVSGNTIYF. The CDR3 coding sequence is TGTGCCAGCAGCTTAGGGACAGTCTCTGGAAACACCATATATTTT.

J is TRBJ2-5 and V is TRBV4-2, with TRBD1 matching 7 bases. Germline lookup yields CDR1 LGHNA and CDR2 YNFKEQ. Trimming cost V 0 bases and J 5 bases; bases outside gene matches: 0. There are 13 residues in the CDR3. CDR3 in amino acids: CASSQDRGETQYF. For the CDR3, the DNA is TGTGCCAGCAGCCAAGACAGGGGGGAGACCCAGTACTTC.

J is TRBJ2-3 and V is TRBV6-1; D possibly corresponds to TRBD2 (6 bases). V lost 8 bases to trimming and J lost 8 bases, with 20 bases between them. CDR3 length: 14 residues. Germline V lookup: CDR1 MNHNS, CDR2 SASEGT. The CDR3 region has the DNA TGTGCCAGCGAAATTAGCGACCCCGGGGGTACGCAGTATTTT. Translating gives CASEISDPGGTQYF.

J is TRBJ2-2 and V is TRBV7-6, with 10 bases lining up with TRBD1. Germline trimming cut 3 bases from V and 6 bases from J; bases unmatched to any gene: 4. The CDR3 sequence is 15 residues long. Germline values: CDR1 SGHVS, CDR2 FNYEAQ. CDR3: CASSLGTGVPGELFF. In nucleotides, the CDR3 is TGTGCCAGCAGCTTGGGGACAGGGGTGCCCGGGGAGCTGTTTTTT.

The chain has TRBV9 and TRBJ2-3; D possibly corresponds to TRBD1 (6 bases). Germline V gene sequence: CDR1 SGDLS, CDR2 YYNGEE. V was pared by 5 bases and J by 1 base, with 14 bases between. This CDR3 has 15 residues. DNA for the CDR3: TGTGCCAGCAGTCAGGGGCCCCTCGGCACAGATACGCAGTATTTT. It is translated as CASSQGPLGTDTQYF.

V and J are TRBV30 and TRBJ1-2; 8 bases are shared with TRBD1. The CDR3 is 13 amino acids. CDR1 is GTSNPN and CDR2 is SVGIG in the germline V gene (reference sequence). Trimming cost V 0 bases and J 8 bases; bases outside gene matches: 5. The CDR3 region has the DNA TGTGCCTGGAGTGTACAGGCAGGGGGCGGCTACACCTTC. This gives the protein CAWSVQAGGGYTF.

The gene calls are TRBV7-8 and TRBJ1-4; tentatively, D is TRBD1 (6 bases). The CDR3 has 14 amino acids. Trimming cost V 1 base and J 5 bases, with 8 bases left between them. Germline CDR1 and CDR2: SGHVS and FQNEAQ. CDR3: CASSLEQGNEKLFF. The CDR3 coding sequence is TGTGCCAGCAGCTTAGAACAGGGAAATGAAAAACTGTTTTTT. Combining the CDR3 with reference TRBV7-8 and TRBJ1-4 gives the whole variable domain GAGVSQSPRYKVAKRGQDVALRCDPISGHVSLFWYQQALGQGPEFLTYFQNEAQLDKSGLPSDRFFAERPEGSVSTLKIQRTQQEDSAVYLCASSLEQGNEKLFFGSGTQLSVL.

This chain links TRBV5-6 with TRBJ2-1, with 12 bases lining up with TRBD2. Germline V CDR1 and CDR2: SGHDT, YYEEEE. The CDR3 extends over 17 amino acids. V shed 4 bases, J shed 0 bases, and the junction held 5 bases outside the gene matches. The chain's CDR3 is CASSPMTSGSSYNEQFF. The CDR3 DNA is TGTGCCAGCAGCCCGATGACTAGCGGGAGCTCCTACAATGAGCAGTTCTTC.

CDR3 sequence reads: CAIRSDRGRTEAFF. The CDR3 DNA reads as TGTGCCATCAGGAGCGACAGGGGGCGGACTGAAGCTTTCTTT. The V gene is TRBV10-3, the J gene TRBJ1-1; TRBD1 agrees at 10 bases. The V segment lost 6 bases and the J segment 5 bases; nucleotides outside the gene matches: 6. The CDR3 consists of 14 residues. CDR1 and CDR2 (germline): ENHRY, SYGVKD.

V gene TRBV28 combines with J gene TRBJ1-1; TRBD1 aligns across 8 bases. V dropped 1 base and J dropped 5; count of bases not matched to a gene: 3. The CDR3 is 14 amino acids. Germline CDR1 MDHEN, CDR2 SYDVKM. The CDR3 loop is CASSLSRQGTEAFF. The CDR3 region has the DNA TGTGCCAGCAGTTTATCCCGACAGGGGACTGAAGCTTTCTTT.

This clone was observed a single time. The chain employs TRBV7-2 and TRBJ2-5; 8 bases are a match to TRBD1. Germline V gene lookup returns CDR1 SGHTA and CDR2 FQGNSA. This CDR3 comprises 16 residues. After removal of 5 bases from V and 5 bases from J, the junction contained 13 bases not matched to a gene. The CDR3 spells CASSLDRGRLDETQYF. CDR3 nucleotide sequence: TGTGCCAGCAGCCTCGACAGGGGCCGCCTGGATGAGACCCAGTACTTC.

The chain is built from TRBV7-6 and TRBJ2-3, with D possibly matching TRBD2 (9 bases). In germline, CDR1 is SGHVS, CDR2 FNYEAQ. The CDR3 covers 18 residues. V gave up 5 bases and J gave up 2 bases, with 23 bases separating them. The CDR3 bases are TGTGCCAGCAGCCCTTCAGGGGGCGGGAGGGGCCTCACAGATACGCAGTATTTT. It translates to CASSPSGGGRGLTDTQYF.

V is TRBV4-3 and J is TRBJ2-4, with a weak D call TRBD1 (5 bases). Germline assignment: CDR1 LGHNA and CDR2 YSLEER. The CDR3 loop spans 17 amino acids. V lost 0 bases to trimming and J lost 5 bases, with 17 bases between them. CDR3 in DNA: TGCGCCAGCAGCCAAGAGGTTTTCGGGCAGGGCCAAAACATTCAGTACTTC. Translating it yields CASSQEVFGQGQNIQYF.

The CDR3 here is CASAPRGGEQFF. In nucleotides, the CDR3 is TGTGCCAGCGCCCCCCGTGGCGGTGAGCAGTTCTTC. This rearrangement joins TRBV7-3 to TRBJ2-1; no clear D gene. The CDR3 sequence is 12 residues long. From germline, CDR1 is SGHTA and CDR2 FQGTGA. The germline V and J ends were trimmed by 8 bases and 9 bases, with 14 bases remaining between them.

CDR3 in amino acids: CASSPLDRANYGYTF. The CDR3 DNA reads as TGTGCCAGCAGCCCCCTGGACAGAGCTAACTATGGCTACACCTTC. This chain connects TRBV5-6 to TRBJ1-2, with D possibly matching TRBD1 (6 bases). This CDR3 has 15 residues. Germline CDR1 is SGHDT and CDR2 is YYEEEE. V lost 4 bases, J lost 0 bases, and 13 bases lay in between.

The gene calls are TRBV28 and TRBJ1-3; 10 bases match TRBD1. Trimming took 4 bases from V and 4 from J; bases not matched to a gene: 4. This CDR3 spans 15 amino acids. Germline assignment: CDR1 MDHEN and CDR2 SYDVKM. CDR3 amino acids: CASSSPGQGGNTIYF. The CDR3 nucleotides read TGTGCCAGCAGTTCCCCGGGACAGGGGGGAAACACCATATATTTT.

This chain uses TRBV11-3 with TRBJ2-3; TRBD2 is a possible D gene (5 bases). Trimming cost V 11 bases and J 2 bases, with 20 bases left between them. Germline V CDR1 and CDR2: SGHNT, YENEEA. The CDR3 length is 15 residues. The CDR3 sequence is CASRTGILSTDTQYF. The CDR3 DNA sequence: TGTGCCTCTAGGACGGGGATCCTATCCACAGATACGCAGTATTTT.

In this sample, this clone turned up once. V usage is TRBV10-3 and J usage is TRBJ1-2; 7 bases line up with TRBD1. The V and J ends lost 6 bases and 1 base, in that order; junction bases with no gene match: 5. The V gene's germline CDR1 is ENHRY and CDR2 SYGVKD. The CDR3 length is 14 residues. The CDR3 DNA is TGTGCCATCAGGGACGGGACAGTTAACTATGGCTACACCTTC. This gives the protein CAIRDGTVNYGYTF.

The CDR3 is CASSPQTGGLPTDTQYF. Written as DNA, the CDR3 is TGTGCCAGCAGCCCTCAAACAGGGGGCCTCCCCACAGATACGCAGTATTTT. The gene calls are TRBV7-2 and TRBJ2-3, with 9 bases aligning to TRBD1. This CDR3 contains 17 residues. CDR1 is SGHTA and CDR2 is FQGNSA in the germline V gene. The J segment lost 2 bases and the V segment lost 5 bases, leaving 11 bases of the junction unmatched.

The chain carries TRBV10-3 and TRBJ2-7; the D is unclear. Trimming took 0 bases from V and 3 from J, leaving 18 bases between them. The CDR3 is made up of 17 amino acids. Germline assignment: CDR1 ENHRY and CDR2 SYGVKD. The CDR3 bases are TGTGCCATCAGTGAGTCGTATCTGGTAAACTCGCTCTACGAGCAGTACTTC. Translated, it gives CAISESYLVNSLYEQYF.

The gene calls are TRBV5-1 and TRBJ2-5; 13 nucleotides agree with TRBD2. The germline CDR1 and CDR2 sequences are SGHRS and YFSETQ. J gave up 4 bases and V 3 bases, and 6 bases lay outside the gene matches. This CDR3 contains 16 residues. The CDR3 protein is CASSSRLAGGIETQYF. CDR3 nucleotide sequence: TGCGCCAGCAGCTCGAGACTAGCGGGGGGTATAGAGACCCAGTACTTC.

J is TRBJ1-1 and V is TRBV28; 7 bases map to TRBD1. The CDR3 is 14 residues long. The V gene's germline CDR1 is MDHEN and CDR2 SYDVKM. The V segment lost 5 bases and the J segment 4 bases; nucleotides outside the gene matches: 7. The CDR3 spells CASSLTGSGTEAFF. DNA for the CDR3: TGTGCCAGCAGTCTGACAGGGAGCGGCACTGAAGCTTTCTTT.

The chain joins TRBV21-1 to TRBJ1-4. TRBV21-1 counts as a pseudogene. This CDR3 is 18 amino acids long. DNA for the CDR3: TGTGCCAGCAGCAAAGTTTACACTAAATGTGCAACTAATGAAAAACTGTTTTTT. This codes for CASSKVYTKCATNEKLFF.

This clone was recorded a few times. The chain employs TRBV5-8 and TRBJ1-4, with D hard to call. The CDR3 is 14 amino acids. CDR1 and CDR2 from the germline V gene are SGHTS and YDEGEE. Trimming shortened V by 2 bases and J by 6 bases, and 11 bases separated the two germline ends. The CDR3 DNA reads TGTGCCAGCAGCTTAGGGCGGGCTGATGAAAAACTGTTTTTT. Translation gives CASSLGRADEKLFF.

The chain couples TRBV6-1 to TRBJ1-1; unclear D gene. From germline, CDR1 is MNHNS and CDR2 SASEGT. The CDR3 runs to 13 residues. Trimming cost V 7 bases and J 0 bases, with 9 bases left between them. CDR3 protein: CASTSGVNTEAFF. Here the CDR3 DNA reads TGTGCCAGCACAAGCGGGGTGAACACTGAAGCTTTCTTT.